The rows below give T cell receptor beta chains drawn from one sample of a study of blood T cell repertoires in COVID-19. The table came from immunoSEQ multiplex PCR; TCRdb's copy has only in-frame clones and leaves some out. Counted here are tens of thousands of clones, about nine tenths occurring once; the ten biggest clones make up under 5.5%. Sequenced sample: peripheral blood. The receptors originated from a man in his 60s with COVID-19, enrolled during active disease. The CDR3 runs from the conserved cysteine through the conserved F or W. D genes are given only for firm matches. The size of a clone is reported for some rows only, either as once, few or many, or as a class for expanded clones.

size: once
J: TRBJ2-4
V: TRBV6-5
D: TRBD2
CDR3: CASRATGTNKNIQYF
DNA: TGTGCCAGCAGGGCAACCGGGACTAACAAAAACATTCAGTACTTC

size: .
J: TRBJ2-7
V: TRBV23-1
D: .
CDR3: CASSPKEGDEQYF
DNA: TGCGCCAGCAGTCCTAAGGAGGGAGACGAGCAGTACTTC

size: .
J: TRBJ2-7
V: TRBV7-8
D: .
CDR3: CASSPTGSGSYEQYF
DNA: TGTGCCAGCAGCCCCACGGGGTCTGGCTCCTACGAGCAGTACTTC

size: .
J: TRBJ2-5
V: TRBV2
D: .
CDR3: CASRKEGGGPTQYF
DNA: TGTGCCAGCAGGAAAGAGGGGGGAGGGCCGACCCAGTACTTC

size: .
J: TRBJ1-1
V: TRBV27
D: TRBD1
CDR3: CASSSTGTGDITEAFF
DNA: TGTGCCAGCAGTTCCACGGGGACAGGGGACATCACTGAAGCTTTCTTT

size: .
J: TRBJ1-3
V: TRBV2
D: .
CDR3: CASRGGGNTIYF
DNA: TGTGCCAGCAGGGGGGGTGGAAACACCATATATTTT

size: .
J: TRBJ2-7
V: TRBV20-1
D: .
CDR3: CSASWSYEQYF
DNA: TGCAGTGCTAGTTGGAGCTACGAGCAGTACTTC

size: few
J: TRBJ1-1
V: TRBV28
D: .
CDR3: CASSLGGRLNTEAFF
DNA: TGTGCCAGCAGTTTAGGGGGCAGGCTGAACACTGAAGCTTTCTTT

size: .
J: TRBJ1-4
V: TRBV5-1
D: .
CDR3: CASSPGEGEDEKLFF
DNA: TGCGCCAGCAGCCCCGGGGAAGGGGAGGATGAAAAACTGTTTTTT

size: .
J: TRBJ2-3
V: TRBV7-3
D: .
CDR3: CASSAQGLGTDTQYF
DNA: TGTGCCAGCAGCGCCCAGGGGCTGGGCACAGATACGCAGTATTTT

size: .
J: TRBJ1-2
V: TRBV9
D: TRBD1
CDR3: CASSHRGGYGYTF
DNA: TGTGCCAGCAGCCACAGGGGGGGCTATGGCTACACCTTC

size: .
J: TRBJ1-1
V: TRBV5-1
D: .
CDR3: CASSLEGGRTEAFF
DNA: TGCGCCAGCAGCTTGGAGGGAGGTAGGACTGAAGCTTTCTTT